This entry concerns a single T cell receptor beta chain. These data come from a study of blood T cell repertoires in COVID-19. Germline V CDR1 and CDR2: SNHLY, FYNNEI. The trim removed 1 base at V and 8 bases at J, leaving 5 bases unmatched. The CDR3 runs to 14 residues. Categorization into cohorts depended on clinical history that participants reported. As handled by the study authors: Quantification of nucleated cells was approximated via reference gene primer amplification. TCRdb's table, derived via immunoSEQ multiplex PCR, lists solely in-frame clones and lacks some. V and J calls and clone size are as listed in that table; D and trimming were resolved from the DNA. The table lists roughly 250,000 clones, roughly 86% of them singletons.

This clonotype originated in a woman aged 25 to 39 with acute COVID-19. V gene TRBV2 combines with J gene TRBJ1-3; 7 nucleotides align to TRBD1. The sequenced sample was PBMCs or T cells enriched from blood (not recorded which). The CDR3, as DNA: TGTGCCAGCAGTGAAGGCAGGGGGTTATACACCATATATTTT. Its protein product is CASSEGRGLYTIYF.